This T cell receptor (beta chain) was sequenced during a study of beta chain features in type 1 diabetes. General study findings and limits: Among patients with Type 1 diabetes, TCRB CDR3s were moderately but significantly shorter in every one of the four CD4+ subsets. An over-representation of cells with high TCR expression could result from cDNA sequencing.

About this clone itself: The antigen is not known.

The sequenced template was cDNA made from the entire isolated RNA. Method: immunoSEQ multiplex PCR; TCRdb's copy keeps in-frame clones and lacks some. The data show around 650,000 clones, with 9.5% to 15% seen just once and more than 0.1% held by the top ten. CDR3 length: 13 residues. Germline V gene sequence: CDR1 SGHNT, CDR2 YENEEA. The trim removed 5 bases at V and 5 bases at J, leaving 3 bases unmatched. Without exception, sorted populations had purity beyond 98%. This chain links TRBV11-3 with TRBJ1-5; 7 bases are shared with TRBD1. Sequencing was performed on naive CD4+ T cells from blood. The TCR originated in a man aged 30 to 39 with type 1 diabetes. The CDR3 region is CASSKTGYQPQHF. In DNA form, the CDR3 reads TGTGCCAGCAGCAAGACAGGGTATCAGCCCCAGCATTTT.